Following are 3 T cell receptor beta chains from one sample sequenced in a study of beta chain features in type 1 diabetes. Expressed TCRB transcripts were sequenced after all isolated RNA was converted to cDNA. Sequencing was performed with immunoSEQ multiplex PCR; in TCRdb, only in-frame clones are kept and a portion is missing. The sample gives about 140,000 clones, roughly 7.2% of which show up once; roughly 1.4% is in the top ten. Specimen: central memory CD4+ T cells from blood. These receptors were collected from a young woman in good health.

This clone occurred a few times. CDR3 coding DNA: TGCGCCAGCAGCTTGGACCCGACAGGGGTCGATCAGCCCCAGCATTTT. The encoded protein is CASSLDPTGVDQPQHF. This chain links TRBV5-1 with TRBJ1-5, with TRBD1 identical over 8 bases. The CDR3 runs to 16 residues. Germline CDR1 is SGHRS and CDR2 is YFSETQ. The V gene end was trimmed by 0 bases and the J gene end by 5 bases; junction bases not matched to a gene: 7.

In this sample, this clone turned up many times. This rearrangement joins TRBV28 to TRBJ2-5; 8 bases align to TRBD1. Germline assignment: CDR1 MDHEN and CDR2 SYDVKM. This CDR3 is 13 amino acids long. Trimming cost V 5 bases and J 5 bases; bases outside gene matches: 4. Written as DNA, the CDR3 is TGTGCCAGCAGTGTTGACAGGGGTGAGACCCAGTACTTC. Translated: CASSVDRGETQYF.

This clone was counted between two and nine times. The V call is TRBV7-3, the J call TRBJ2-3, with TRBD1 matching 10 bases. The CDR3 runs 17 residues. Germline CDR1 reads SGHTA; CDR2 reads FQGTGA. The V and J ends lost 5 bases and 8 bases, in that order; junction bases with no gene match: 16. The CDR3 sequence is CASSPRGGTGARGTQYF. DNA of the CDR3: TGTGCCAGCAGCCCAAGGGGTGGGACAGGGGCACGGGGTACGCAGTATTTT.